This T cell receptor (beta chain) was sequenced for a study of T cells in Graves' hyperthyroidism and ophthalmopathy. Amplification of TCR beta CDR3 regions was performed using RNA transcripts as template. HTBI primers were used for first-round RT-PCR of the TCR CDR3. TCRdb passed the multiplex PCR reads through MiXCR, listing each CDR3 protein once. The sample lists approximately 560,000 distinct CDR3 sequences, approximately 15% occurring once. Absent ophthalmopathy progression within 18 months defined stable Graves' hyperthyroidism. Newly diagnosed patients aged 18 to 65 had hyperthyroidism of under 2 months' duration. Patients having uncontrolled infection, another autoimmune disease, pregnancy or lactation were not included. The PBMCs were taken from about 10 ml of fresh peripheral blood. Germline V gene data show CDR1 as WSHSY and CDR2 as SAAADI. There are 15 residues in the CDR3. V was clipped by 6 bases and J by 1 base; unmatched bases: 4.

The material sequenced was blood. This receptor was taken from a woman aged 25 to 39 with Graves' hyperthyroidism. This rearrangement joins TRBV10-2 to TRBJ2-2, with 8 bases aligning to TRBD2. CDR3 sequence reads: CASRALAENTGELFF. The DNA of the CDR3 is TGCGCCAGCAGGGCACTAGCGGAGAACACCGGGGAGCTGTTTTTT.